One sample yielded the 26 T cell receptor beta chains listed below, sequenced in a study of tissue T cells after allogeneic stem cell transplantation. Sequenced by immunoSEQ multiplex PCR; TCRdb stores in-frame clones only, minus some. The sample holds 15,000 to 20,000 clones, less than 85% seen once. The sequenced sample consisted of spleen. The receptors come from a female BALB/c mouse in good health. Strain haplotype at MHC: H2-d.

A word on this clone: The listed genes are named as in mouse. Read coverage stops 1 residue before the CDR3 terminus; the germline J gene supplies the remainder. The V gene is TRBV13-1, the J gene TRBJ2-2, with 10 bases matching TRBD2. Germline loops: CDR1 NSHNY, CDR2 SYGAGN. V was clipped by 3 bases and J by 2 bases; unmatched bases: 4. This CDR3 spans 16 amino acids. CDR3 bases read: TGTGCCAGCAGTGGGGGGACTGGGGATAACACCGGGCAGCTCTAC. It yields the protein CASSGGTGDNTGQLY. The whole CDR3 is CASSGGTGDNTGQLYF.

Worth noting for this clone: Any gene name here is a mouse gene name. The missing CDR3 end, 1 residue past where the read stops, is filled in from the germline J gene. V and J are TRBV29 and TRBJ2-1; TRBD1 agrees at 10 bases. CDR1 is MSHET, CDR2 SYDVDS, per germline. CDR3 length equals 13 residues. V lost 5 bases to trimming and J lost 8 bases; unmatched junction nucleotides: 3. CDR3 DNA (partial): TGTGCTAGCAGTCAGGACAGGGGGACTGAGCAGTTC. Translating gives CASSQDRGTEQF. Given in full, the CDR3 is CASSQDRGTEQFF.

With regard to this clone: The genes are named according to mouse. The CDR3 DNA, read in part, is TGTGCCAGCGGTGATGACAGGGGATGGAACTATGCTGAGCAGTTC. Encoded protein: CASGDDRGWNYAEQF. The CDR3 reads in full as CASGDDRGWNYAEQFF. The V gene is TRBV13-2, the J gene TRBJ2-1, with 7 bases aligning to TRBD1. The CDR3 end lies 1 residue beyond the end of the read and is filled in from the germline J gene. Germline CDR1 and CDR2: NNHNN and SYGAGS (reference sequence). The length of the CDR3 is 16 residues. J lost 1 base, V lost 0 bases, and 4 bases had no gene match.

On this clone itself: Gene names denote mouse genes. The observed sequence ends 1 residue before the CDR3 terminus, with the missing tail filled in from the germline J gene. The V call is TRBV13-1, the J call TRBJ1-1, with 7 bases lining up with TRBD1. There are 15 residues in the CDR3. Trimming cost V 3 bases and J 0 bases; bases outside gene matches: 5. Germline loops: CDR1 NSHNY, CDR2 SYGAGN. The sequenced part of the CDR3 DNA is TGTGCCAGCAGTGTTCCCGGGACAGCAAACACAGAAGTCTTC. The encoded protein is CASSVPGTANTEVF. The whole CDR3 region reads CASSVPGTANTEVFF.

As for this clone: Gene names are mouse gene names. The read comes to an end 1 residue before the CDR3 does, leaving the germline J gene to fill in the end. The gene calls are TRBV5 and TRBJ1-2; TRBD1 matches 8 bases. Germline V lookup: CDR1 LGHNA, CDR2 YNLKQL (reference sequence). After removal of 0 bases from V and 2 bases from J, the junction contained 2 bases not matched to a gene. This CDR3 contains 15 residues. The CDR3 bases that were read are TGTGCCAGCAGCCAAGATTGGACAGGGAACTCCGACTACACC. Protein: CASSQDWTGNSDYT. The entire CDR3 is CASSQDWTGNSDYTF.

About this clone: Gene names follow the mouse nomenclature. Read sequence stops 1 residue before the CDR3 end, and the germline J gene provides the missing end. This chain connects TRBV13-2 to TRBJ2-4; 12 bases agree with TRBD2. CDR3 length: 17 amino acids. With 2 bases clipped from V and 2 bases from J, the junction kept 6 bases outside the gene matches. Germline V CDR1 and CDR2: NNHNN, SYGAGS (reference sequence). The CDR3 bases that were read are TGTGCCAGCGGTGAGCGACTGGGGGGGCGTCTTCAAAACACCTTGTAC. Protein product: CASGERLGGRLQNTLY. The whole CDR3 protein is CASGERLGGRLQNTLYF.

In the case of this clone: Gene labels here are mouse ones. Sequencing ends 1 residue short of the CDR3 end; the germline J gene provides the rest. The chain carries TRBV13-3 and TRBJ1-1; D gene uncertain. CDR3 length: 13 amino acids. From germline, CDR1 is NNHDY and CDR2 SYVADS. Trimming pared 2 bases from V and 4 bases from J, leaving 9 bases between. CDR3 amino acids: CASSEREGTEVFF. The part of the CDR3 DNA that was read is TGTGCCAGCAGTGAGAGGGAGGGCACAGAAGTCTTC.

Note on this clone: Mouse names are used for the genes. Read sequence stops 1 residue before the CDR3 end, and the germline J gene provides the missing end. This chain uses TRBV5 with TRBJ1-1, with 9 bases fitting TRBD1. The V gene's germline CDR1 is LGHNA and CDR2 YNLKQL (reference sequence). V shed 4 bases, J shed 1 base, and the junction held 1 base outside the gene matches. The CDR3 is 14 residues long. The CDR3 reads CASSRGQGNTEVFF. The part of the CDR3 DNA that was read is TGTGCCAGCAGCCGGGGACAGGGGAACACAGAAGTCTTC.

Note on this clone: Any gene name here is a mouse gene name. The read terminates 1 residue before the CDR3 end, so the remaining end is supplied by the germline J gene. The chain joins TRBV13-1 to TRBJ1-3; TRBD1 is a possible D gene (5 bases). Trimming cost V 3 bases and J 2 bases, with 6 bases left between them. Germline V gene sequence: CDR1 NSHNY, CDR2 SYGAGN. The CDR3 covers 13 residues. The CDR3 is CASSGGTGNTLYF. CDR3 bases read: TGTGCCAGCAGTGGGGGGACTGGAAATACGCTCTAT.

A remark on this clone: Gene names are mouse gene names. CDR3 sequence reads: CASGEGPGTGQLYF. The DNA read from the CDR3 is TGTGCCAGCGGTGAAGGACCAGGCACCGGGCAGCTCTAC. The chain is built from TRBV13-2 and TRBJ2-2; D is unresolved. The read ends 1 residue early relative to the CDR3; the germline J gene fills the gap. This CDR3 contains 14 residues. Trimming took off 2 bases at V and 4 bases at J, with 9 bases between the two ends. The germline CDR1 and CDR2 sequences are NNHNN and SYGAGS (reference sequence).

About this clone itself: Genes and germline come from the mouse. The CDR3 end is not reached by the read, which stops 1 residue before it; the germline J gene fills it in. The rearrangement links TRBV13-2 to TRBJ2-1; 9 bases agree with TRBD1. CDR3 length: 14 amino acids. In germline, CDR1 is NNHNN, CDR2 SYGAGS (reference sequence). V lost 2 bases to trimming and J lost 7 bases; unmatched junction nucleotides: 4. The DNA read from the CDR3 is TGTGCCAGCGGTGAAAACAGGGGGCGGGCTGAGCAGTTC. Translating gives CASGENRGRAEQF. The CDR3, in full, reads CASGENRGRAEQFF.

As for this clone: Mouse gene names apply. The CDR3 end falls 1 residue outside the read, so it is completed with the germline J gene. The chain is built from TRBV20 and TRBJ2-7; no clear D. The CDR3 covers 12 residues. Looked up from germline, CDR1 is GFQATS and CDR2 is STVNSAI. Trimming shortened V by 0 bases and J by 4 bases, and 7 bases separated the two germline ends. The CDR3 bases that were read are TGTGGTGCTAGGGATCGATCATATGAACAGTAC. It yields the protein CGARDRSYEQY. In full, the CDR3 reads CGARDRSYEQYF.

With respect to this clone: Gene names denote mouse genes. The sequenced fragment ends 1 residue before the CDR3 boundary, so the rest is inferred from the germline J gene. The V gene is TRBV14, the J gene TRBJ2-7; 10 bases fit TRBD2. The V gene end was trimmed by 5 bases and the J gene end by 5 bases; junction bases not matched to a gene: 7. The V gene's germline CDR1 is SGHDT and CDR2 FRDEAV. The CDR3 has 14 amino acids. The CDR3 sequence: CASSRGTGADEQYF. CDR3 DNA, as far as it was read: TGTGCCAGCAGCCGCGGGACTGGGGCCGATGAACAGTAC.

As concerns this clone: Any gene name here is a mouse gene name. The CDR3 protein is CGARNWGRAETLYF. CDR3 DNA, as far as it was read: TGTGGTGCTAGGAACTGGGGGCGTGCAGAAACGCTGTAT. This chain links TRBV20 with TRBJ2-3; 8 bases map to TRBD2. From the germline J gene comes the end of the CDR3, since the read stops 1 residue before it. This CDR3 spans 14 amino acids. The trim removed 2 bases at V and 1 base at J, leaving 2 bases unmatched. CDR1 and CDR2 (germline): GFQATS, STVNSAI.

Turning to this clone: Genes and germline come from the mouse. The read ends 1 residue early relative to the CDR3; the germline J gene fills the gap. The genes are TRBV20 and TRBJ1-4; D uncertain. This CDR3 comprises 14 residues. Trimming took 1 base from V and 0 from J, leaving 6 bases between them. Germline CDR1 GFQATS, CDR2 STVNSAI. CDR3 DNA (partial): TGTGGTGCTAGGGGACCCCTTTCCAACGAAAGATTATTT. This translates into CGARGPLSNERLF. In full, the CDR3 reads CGARGPLSNERLFF.

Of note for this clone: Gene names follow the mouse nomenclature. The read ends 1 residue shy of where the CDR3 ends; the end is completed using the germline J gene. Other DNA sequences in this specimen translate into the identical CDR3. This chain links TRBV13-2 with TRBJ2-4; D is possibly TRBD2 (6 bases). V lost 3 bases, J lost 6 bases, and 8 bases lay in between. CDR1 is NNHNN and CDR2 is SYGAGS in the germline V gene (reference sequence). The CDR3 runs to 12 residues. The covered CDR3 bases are TGTGCCAGCGGTGCTGGGGAGAACACCTTGTAC. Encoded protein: CASGAGENTLY. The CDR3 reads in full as CASGAGENTLYF.

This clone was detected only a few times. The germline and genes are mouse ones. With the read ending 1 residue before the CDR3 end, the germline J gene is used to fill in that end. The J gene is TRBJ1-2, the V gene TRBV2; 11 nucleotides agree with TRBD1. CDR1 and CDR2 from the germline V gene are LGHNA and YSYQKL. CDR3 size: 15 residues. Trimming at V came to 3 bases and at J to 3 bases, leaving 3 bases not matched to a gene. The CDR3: CASSHWTGGDSDYTF. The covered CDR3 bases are TGTGCCAGCAGCCACTGGACAGGGGGCGACTCCGACTACACC.

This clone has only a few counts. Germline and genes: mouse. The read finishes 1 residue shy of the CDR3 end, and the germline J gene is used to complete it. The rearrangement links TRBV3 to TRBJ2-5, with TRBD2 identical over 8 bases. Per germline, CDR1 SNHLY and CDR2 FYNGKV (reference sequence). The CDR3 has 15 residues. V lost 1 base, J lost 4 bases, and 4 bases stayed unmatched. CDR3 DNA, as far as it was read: TGTGCCAGCAGCTTAGATTGGGGGGGGAAAGACACCCAGTAC. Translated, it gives CASSLDWGGKDTQY. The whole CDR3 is CASSLDWGGKDTQYF.

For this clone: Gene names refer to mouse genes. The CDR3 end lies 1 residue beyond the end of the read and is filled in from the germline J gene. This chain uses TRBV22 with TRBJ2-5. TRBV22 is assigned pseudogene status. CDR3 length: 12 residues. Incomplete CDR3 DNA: TGTGCCAGCAGGGACAACCAAGACACCCAGTAC. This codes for CASRDNQDTQY. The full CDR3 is CASRDNQDTQYF.

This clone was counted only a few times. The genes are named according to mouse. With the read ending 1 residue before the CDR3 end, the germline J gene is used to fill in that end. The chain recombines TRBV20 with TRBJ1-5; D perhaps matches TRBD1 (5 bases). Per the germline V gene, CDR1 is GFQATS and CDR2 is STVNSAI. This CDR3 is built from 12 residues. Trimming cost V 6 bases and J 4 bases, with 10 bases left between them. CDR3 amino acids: CGAWGRNQAPLF. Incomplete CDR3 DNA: TGTGGTGCCTGGGGACGGAACCAGGCTCCGCTT.

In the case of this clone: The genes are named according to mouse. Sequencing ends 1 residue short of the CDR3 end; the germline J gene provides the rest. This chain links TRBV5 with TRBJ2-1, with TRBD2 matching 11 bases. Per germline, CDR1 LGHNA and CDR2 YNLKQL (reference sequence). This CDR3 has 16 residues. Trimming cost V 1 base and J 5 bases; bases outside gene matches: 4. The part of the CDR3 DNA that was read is TGTGCCAGCAGCCAAGTACTGGGGGGGCGCGATGCTGAGCAGTTC. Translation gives CASSQVLGGRDAEQF. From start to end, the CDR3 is CASSQVLGGRDAEQFF.

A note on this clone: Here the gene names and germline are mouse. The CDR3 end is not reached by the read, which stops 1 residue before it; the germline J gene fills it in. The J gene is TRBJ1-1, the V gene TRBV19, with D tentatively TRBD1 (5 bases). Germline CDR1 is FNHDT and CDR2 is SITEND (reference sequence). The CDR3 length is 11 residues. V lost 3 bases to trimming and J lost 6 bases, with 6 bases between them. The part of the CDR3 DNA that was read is TGTGCCAGCAGTACAGGGTCAGAAGTCTTC. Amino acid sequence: CASSTGSEVF. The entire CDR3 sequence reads CASSTGSEVFF.

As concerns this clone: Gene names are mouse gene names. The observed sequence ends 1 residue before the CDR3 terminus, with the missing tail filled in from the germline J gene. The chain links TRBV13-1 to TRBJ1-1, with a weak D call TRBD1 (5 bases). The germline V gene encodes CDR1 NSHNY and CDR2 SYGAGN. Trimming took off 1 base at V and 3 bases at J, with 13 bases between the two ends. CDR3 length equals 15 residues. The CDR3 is CASSDSAGRDTEVFF. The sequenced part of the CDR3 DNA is TGTGCCAGCAGTGATTCCGCAGGGAGGGACACAGAAGTCTTC.

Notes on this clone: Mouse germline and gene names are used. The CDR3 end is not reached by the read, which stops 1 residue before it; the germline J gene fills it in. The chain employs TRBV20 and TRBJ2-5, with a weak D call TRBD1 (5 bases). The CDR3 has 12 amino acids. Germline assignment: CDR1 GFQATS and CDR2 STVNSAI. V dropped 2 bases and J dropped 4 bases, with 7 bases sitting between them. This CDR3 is CGARNRKDTQYF. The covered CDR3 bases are TGTGGTGCTAGGAACAGGAAAGACACCCAGTAC.

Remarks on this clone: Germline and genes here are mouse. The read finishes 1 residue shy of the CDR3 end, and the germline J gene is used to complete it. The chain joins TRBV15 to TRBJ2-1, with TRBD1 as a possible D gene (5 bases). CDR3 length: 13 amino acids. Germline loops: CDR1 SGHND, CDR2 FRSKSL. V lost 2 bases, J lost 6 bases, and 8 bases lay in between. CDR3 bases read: TGTGCCAGCAGTTTATTCAGGGTTGCTGAGCAGTTC. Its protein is CASSLFRVAEQF. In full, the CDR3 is CASSLFRVAEQFF.

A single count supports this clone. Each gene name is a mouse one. CDR3 DNA (partial): TGTGCCAGCAGTGCGACAGTTTCCAACGAAAGATTATTT. This codes for CASSATVSNERLF. The CDR3, in full, reads CASSATVSNERLFF. This chain connects TRBV13-3 to TRBJ1-4, with D perhaps matching TRBD1 (5 bases). The missing CDR3 end, 1 residue past where the read stops, is filled in from the germline J gene. Looked up from germline, CDR1 is NNHDY and CDR2 is SYVADS. Trimming pared 3 bases from V and 0 bases from J, leaving 6 bases between. There are 14 residues in the CDR3.